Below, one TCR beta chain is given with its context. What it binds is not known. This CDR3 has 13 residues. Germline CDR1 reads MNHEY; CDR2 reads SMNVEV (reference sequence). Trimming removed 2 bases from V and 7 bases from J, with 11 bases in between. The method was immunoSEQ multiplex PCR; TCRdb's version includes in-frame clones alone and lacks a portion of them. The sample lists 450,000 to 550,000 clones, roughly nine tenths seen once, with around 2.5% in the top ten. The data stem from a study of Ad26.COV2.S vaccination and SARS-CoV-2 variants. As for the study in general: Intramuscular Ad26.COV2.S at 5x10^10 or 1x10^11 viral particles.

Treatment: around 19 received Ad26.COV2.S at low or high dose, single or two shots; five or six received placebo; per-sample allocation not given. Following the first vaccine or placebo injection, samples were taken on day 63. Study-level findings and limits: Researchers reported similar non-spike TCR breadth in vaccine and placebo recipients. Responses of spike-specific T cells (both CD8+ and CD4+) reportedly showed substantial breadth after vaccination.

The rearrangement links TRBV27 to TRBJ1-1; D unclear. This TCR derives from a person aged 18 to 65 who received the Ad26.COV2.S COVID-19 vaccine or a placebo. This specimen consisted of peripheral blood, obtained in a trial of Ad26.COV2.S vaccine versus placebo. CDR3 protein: CASSLKLFGEAFF. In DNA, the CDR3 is TGTGCCAGCAGTTTAAAGCTTTTCGGTGAAGCTTTCTTT.